This T cell receptor (beta chain) was found in a study of regulatory T cells in long-lasting Graves disease. TCR beta libraries were built with iRepertoire HTBI primers and Arm-PCR of CDR3 regions. TCRdb analysed the multiplex PCR reads with MiXCR anew, one entry per CDR3 protein. The sample lists 320,000 or so distinct CDR3 sequences; 15% to 20% were seen once. This CDR3 has 15 residues. Germline V gene sequence: CDR1 SEHNR, CDR2 FQNEAQ (reference sequence). V was clipped by 5 bases and J by 4 bases, with 15 bases between them. Regarding time point: newly diagnosed GD, antithyroid drugs for less than 3 months. The TCR library used RNA extracted from PBMCs. Note on this clonotype: Possible read error: a much larger clone is one base away.

The chain has TRBV7-9 and TRBJ2-1; D is undetermined. This TCR was recovered from a female donor with Graves disease. The source material was peripheral blood mononuclear cells (PBMCs), sampled at new diagnosis, from a patient treated with antithyroid drugs. The CDR3 reads CASSPWGGFYNEQFF. Here the CDR3 DNA reads TGTGCCAGCAGCCCCTGGGGTGGTTTTTACAATGAGCAGTTCTTC.